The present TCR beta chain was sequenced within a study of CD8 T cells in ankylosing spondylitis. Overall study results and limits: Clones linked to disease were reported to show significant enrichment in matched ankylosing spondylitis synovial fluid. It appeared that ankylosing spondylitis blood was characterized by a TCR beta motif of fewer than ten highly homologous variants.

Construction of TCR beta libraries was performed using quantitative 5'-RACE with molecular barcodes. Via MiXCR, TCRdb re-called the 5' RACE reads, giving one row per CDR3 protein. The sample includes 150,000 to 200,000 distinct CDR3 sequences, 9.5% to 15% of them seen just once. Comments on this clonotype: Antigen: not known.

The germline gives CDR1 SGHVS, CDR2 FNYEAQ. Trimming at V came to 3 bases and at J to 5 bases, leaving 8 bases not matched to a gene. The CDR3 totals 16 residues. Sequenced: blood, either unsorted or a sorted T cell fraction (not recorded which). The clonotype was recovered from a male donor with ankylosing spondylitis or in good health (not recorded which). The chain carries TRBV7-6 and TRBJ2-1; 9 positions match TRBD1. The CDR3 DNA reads TGTGCCAGCAGCTTCCCACAGGGGGCTTCGGACAATGAGCAGTTCTTC. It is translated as CASSFPQGASDNEQFF.